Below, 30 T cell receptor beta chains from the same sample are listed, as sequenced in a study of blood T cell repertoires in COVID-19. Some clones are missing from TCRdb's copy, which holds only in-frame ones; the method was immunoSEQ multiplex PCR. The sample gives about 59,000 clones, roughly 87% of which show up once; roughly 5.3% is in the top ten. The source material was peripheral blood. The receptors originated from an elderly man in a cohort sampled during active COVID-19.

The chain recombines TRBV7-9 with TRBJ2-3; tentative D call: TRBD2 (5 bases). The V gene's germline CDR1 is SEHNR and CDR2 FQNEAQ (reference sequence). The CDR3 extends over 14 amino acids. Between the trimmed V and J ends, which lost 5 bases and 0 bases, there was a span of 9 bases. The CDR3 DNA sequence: TGTGCCAGCAGCCGGACTTTTAGCACAGATACGCAGTATTTT. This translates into CASSRTFSTDTQYF.

Here the CDR3 DNA reads TGCGCCAGCAGTCATTTGGGGGAGGGAGTCAATCAGCCCCAGCATTTT. This gives the protein CASSHLGEGVNQPQHF. J is TRBJ1-5 and V is TRBV10-2, with a tentative D call TRBD1 (5 bases). V was clipped by 5 bases and J by 3 bases, with 17 bases between them. This CDR3 comprises 16 residues. In germline, CDR1 is WSHSY, CDR2 SAAADI.

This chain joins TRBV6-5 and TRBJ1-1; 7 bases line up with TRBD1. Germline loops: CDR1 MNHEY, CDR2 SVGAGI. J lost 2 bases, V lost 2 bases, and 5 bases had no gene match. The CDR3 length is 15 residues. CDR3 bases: TGTGCCAGCAGTTACGGAGGACAGGTCAACACTGAAGCTTTCTTT. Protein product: CASSYGGQVNTEAFF.

CDR3 coding DNA: TGTGCCATCAGTGAGTCTCCTAGCGGGGGAGTAAACACCGGGGAGCTGTTTTTT. Translated, it gives CAISESPSGGVNTGELFF. The V call is TRBV10-3, the J call TRBJ2-2; 10 nucleotides line up with TRBD2. The ends lost 0 bases at V and 2 bases at J; junction bases unmatched: 6. The germline V gene encodes CDR1 ENHRY and CDR2 SYGVKD. This CDR3 contains 18 residues.

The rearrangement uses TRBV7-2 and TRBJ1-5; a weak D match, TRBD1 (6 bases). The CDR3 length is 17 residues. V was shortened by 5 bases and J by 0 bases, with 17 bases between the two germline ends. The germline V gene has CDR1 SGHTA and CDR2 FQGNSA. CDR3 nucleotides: TGTGCCAGCAGCACGGGACACCAGGTTTATAGCAATCAGCCCCAGCATTTT. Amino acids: CASSTGHQVYSNQPQHF. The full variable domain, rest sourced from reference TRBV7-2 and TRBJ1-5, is GAGVSQSPSNKVTEKGKDVELRCDPISGHTALYWYRQSLGQGLEFLIYFQGNSAPDKSGLPSDRFSAERTGGSVSTLTIQRTQQEDSAVYLCASSTGHQVYSNQPQHFGDGTRLSIL.

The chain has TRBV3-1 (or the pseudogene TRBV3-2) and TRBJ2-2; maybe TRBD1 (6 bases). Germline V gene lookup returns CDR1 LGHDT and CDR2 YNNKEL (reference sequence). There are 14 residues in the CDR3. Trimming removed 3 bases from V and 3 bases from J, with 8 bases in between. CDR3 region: CASSQGAHTGELFF. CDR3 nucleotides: TGTGCCAGCAGCCAGGGGGCGCACACCGGGGAGCTGTTTTTT.

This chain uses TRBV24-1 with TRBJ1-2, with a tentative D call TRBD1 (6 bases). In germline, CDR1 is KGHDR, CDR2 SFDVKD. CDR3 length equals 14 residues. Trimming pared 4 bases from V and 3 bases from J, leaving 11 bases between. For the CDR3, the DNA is TGTGCCACCAGTGACGTAAGGACAGACTATGGCTACACCTTC. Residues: CATSDVRTDYGYTF.

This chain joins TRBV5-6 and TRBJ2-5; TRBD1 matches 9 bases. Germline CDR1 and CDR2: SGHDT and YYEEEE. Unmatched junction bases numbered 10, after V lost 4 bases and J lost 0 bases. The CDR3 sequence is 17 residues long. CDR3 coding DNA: TGTGCCAGCAGCGCGGGACGGGACAGGGTTTACCAAGAGACCCAGTACTTC. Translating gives CASSAGRDRVYQETQYF.

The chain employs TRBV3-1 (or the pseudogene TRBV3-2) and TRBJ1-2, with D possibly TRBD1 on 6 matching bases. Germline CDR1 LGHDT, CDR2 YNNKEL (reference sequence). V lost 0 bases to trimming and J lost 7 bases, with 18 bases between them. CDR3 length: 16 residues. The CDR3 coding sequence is TGTGCCAGCAGCCAAGAGACCGGGGGGCGGACTTCTGGCTACACCTTC. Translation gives CASSQETGGRTSGYTF.

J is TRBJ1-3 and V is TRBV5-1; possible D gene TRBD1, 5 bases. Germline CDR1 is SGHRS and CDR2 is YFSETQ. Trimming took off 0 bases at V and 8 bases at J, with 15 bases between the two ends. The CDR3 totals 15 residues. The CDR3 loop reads CASSLDGRVSDTIYF. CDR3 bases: TGCGCCAGCAGCTTGGATGGCAGGGTCTCGGACACCATATATTTT.

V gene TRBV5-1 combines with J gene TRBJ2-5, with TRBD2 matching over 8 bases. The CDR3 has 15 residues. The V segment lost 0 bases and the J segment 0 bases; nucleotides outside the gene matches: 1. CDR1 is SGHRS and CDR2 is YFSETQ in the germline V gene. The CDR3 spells CASSLELADQETQYF. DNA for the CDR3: TGCGCCAGCAGCTTGGAACTAGCGGACCAAGAGACCCAGTACTTC.

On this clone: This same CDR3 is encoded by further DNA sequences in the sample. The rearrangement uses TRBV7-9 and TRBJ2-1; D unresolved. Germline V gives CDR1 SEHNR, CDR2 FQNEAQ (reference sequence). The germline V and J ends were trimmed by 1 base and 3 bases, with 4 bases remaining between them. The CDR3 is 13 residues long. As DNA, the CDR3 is TGTGCCAGCAGCTTAGGTCACTACAATGAGCAGTTCTTC. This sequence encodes CASSLGHYNEQFF.

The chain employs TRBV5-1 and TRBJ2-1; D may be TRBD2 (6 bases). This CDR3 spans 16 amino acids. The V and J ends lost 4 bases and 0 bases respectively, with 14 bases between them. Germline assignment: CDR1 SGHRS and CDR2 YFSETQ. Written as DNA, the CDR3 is TGCGCCAGCAGCGCCGCTAGCGTCAGCTCCTACAATGAGCAGTTCTTC. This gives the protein CASSAASVSSYNEQFF.

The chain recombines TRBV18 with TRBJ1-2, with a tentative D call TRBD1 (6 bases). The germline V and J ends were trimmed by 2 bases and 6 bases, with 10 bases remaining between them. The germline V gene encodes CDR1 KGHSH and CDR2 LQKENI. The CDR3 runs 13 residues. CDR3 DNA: TGTGCCAGCTCACCAAGACAGGTGGATGGCTACACCTTC. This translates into CASSPRQVDGYTF.

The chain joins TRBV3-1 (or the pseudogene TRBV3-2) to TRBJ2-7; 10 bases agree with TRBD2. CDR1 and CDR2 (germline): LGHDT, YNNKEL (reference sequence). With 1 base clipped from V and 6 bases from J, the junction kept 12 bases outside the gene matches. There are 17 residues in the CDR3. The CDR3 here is CASSQVRTSGTSGEQYF. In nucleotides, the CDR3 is TGTGCCAGCAGCCAAGTTCGGACTAGCGGAACCTCGGGCGAGCAGTACTTC.

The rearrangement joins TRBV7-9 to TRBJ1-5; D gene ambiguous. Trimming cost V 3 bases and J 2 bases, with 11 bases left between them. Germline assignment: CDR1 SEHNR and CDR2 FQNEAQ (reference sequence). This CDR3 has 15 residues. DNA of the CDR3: TGTGCCAGCAGCTTGGGAGGGCATGGCAATCAGCCCCAGCATTTT. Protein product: CASSLGGHGNQPQHF.

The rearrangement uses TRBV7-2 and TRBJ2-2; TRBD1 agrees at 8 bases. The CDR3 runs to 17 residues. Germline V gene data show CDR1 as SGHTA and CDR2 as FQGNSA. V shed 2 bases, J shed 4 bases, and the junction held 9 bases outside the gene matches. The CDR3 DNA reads TGTGCCAGCAGCTTATCCTGGGACAGGACTCTCACCGGGGAGCTGTTTTTT. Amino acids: CASSLSWDRTLTGELFF. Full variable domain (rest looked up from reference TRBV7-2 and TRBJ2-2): GAGVSQSPSNKVTEKGKDVELRCDPISGHTALYWYRQSLGQGLEFLIYFQGNSAPDKSGLPSDRFSAERTGGSVSTLTIQRTQQEDSAVYLCASSLSWDRTLTGELFFGEGSRLTVL.

The CDR3 loop is CASSQSGQAVYGYTF. The CDR3, as DNA: TGCGCCAGCAGCCAATCCGGACAGGCGGTCTATGGCTACACCTTC. The chain combines TRBV4-1 with TRBJ1-2; 7 bases fit TRBD1. From germline, CDR1 is MGHRA and CDR2 YSYEKL. The CDR3 is made up of 15 amino acids. Trimming took 2 bases from V and 4 from J; bases not matched to a gene: 7.

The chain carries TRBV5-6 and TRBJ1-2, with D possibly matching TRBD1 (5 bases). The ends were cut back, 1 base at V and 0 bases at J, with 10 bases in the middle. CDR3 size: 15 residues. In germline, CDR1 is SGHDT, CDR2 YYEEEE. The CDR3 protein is CASSLRQLSNYGYTF. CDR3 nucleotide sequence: TGTGCCAGCAGCTTGCGACAGCTCTCTAACTATGGCTACACCTTC.

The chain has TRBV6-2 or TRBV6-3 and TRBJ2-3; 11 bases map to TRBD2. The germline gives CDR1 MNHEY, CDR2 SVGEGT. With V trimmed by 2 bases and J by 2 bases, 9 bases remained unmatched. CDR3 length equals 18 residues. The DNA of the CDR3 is TGTGCCAGCAGTTACCCTCTTACTAGCGGGAGAGACACAGATACGCAGTATTTT. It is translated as CASSYPLTSGRDTDTQYF.

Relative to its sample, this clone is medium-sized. The CDR3: CASSPDGAGQIYGYTF. CDR3 DNA: TGCGCCAGCAGCCCAGACGGTGCTGGGCAGATCTATGGCTACACCTTC. This chain uses TRBV4-3 with TRBJ1-2; D not resolved. Deletions cut 4 bases from V and 4 bases from J, with 19 bases between. CDR3 length equals 16 residues. Looked up from germline, CDR1 is LGHNA and CDR2 is YSLEER.

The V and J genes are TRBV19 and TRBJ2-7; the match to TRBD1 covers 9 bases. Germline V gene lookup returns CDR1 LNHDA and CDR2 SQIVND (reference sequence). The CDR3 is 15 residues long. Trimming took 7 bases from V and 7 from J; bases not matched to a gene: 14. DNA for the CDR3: TGTGCCAGTACCGAACAGGGGGCCCTCCCGGGGGAGCAGTACTTC. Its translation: CASTEQGALPGEQYF.

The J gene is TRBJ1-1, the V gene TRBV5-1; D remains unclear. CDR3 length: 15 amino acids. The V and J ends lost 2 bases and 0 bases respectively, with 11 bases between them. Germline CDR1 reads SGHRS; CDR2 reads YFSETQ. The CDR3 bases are TGCGCCAGCAGCTTTGGCGGTAGCATGAACACTGAAGCTTTCTTT. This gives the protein CASSFGGSMNTEAFF. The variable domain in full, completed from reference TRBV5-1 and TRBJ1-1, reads KAGVTQTPRYLIKTRGQQVTLSCSPISGHRSVSWYQQTPGQGLQFLFEYFSETQRNKGNFPGRFSGRQFSNSRSEMNVSTLELGDSALYLCASSFGGSMNTEAFFGQGTRLTVV.

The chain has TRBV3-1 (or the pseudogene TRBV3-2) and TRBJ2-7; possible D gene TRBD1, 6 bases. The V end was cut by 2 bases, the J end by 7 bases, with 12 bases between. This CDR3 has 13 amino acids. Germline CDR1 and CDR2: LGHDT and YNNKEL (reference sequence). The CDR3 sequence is CASSQTTGWEQYF. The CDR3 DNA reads TGTGCCAGCAGCCAAACCACAGGGTGGGAGCAGTACTTC.

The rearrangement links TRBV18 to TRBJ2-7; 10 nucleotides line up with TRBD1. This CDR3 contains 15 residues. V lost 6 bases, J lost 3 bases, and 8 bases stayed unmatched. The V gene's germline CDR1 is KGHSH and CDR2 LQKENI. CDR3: CASSSDRGTYYEQYF. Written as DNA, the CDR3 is TGTGCCAGCTCGTCGGACAGGGGGACTTACTACGAGCAGTACTTC.

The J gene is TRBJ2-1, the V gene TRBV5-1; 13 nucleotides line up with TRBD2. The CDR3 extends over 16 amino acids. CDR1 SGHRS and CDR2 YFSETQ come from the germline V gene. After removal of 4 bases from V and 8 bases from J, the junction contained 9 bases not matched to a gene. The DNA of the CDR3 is TGCGCCAGCAGCCGGGGACTAGCGGGGCTGTTGGATGAGCAGTTCTTC. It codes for CASSRGLAGLLDEQFF.

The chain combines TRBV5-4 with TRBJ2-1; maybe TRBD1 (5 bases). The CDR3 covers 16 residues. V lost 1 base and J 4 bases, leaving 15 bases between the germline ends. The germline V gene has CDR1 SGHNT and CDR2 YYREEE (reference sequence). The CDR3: CASSLSTGRAYNEQFF. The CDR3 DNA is TGTGCCAGCAGCTTGTCTACGGGCAGGGCTTACAATGAGCAGTTCTTC.

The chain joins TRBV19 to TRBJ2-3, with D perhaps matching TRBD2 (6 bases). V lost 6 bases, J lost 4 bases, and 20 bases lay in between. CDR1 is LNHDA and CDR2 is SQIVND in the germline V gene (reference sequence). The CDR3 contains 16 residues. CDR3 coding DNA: TGTGCCAGTAGCGAGGGAGGAGGGGTCCTTGCAGATACGCAGTATTTT. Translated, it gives CASSEGGGVLADTQYF. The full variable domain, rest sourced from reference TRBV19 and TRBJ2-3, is DGGITQSPKYLFRKEGQNVTLSCEQNLNHDAMYWYRQDPGQGLRLIYYSQIVNDFQKGDIAEGYSVSREKKESFPLTVTSAQKNPTAFYLCASSEGGGVLADTQYFGPGTRLTVL.

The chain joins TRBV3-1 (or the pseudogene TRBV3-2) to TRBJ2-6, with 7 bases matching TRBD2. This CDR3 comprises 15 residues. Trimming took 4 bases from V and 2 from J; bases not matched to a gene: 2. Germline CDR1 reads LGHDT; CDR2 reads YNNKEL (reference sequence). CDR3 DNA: TGTGCCAGCAGCCGCGGGACTACTGGGGCCAACGTCCTGACTTTC. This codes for CASSRGTTGANVLTF.

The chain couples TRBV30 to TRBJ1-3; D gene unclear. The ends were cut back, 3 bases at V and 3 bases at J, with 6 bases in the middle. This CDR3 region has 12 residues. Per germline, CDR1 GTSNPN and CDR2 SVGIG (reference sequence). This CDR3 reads CAWRGSGNTIYF. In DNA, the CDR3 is TGTGCCTGGAGGGGCAGTGGAAACACCATATATTTT. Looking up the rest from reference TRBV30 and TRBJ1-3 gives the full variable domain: SQTIHQWPATLVQPVGSPLSLECTVEGTSNPNLYWYRQAAGRGLQLLFYSVGIGQISSEVPQNLSASRPQDRQFILSSKKLLLSDSGFYLCAWRGSGNTIYFGEGSWLTVV.